Listed here are 11 T cell receptor beta chains from one sample, sequenced in a study of shared clonotypes between healthy human individuals. Profiling relied on immunoSEQ multiplex PCR, and the TCRdb table lists in-frame clones only, not all of them. The sample holds about a million clones, approximately 80% seen once. Sequencing was done on a sample of memory CD4+ T cells from PBMCs. The subset: CD45RA-negative fraction. Every receptor here comes from a man between 18 and 35 years old in good health. Some clones in this sample may be carry-over from other donors' samples.

The chain recombines TRBV5-4 with TRBJ2-3; the D is unclear. CDR1 and CDR2 (germline): SGHNT, YYREEE (reference sequence). This CDR3 is built from 14 residues. Deletions cut 3 bases from V and 7 bases from J, with 15 bases between. CDR3 region: CASSSSGPVNTQYF. Here the CDR3 DNA reads TGTGCCAGCAGCTCGTCCGGGCCTGTGAATACGCAGTATTTT. Complete variable domain (other parts from reference TRBV5-4 and TRBJ2-3): ETGVTQSPTHLIKTRGQQVTLRCSSQSGHNTVSWYQQALGQGPQFIFQYYREEENGRGNFPPRFSGLQFPNYSSELNVNALELDDSALYLCASSSSGPVNTQYFGPGTRLTVL.

V is TRBV18 and J is TRBJ2-5, with D perhaps matching TRBD2 (6 bases). CDR3 length: 16 amino acids. The germline V and J ends were trimmed by 0 bases and 6 bases, with 17 bases remaining between them. The germline CDR1 and CDR2 sequences are KGHSH and LQKENI. CDR3 region: CASSPPERGVAKTQYF. The CDR3 region has the DNA TGTGCCAGCTCACCACCGGAGCGCGGGGTTGCGAAGACCCAGTACTTC.

The V call is TRBV5-1, the J call TRBJ1-4; tentatively, D is TRBD1 (6 bases). The CDR3 extends over 15 amino acids. CDR1 is SGHRS, CDR2 YFSETQ, per germline. Trimming left V 0 bases short and J 7 bases short, with 13 bases between. The chain's CDR3 is CASSLDREEGEKLFF. The DNA for the CDR3 is TGCGCCAGCAGCTTGGACAGGGAGGAAGGTGAAAAACTGTTTTTT.

Concerning this clone: One base away lies a much larger clone, so this may be a sequencing read error. Other DNA sequences in this specimen translate into the identical CDR3. The chain uses TRBV30 and TRBJ2-2, with D perhaps TRBD2 (5 bases). The CDR3 is 14 residues long. CDR1 is GTSNPN, CDR2 SVGIG, per germline (reference sequence). The V gene lost 3 bases and the J gene lost 6 bases, with 14 bases spanning the gap. The DNA of the CDR3 is TGTGCCTGGAGCTCAGGACTGGAGGCCGGGGAGCTGTTTTTT. Encoded protein: CAWSSGLEAGELFF.

This rearrangement joins TRBV5-1 to TRBJ2-1; perhaps D is TRBD1 or TRBD2 (5 bases each). Trimming pared 1 base from V and 15 bases from J, leaving 17 bases between. The CDR3 contains 13 residues. From germline, CDR1 is SGHRS and CDR2 YFSETQ. CDR3 region: CASSLPGATQLFF. DNA for the CDR3: TGCGCCAGCAGCTTGCCCGGGGCGACACAGTTGTTCTTC.

This sequence joins TRBV4-1 and TRBJ2-7; 8 bases line up with TRBD2. The V gene end was trimmed by 4 bases and the J gene end by 6 bases; junction bases not matched to a gene: 11. The CDR3 covers 15 residues. The germline V gene encodes CDR1 MGHRA and CDR2 YSYEKL. The CDR3 coding sequence is TGCGCCAGCAGCCGAGGACTAGCAGGGCCTGGCGAGCAGTACTTC. It is translated as CASSRGLAGPGEQYF.

This chain connects TRBV30 to TRBJ2-3; 10 bases line up with TRBD2. Trimming at V came to 3 bases and at J to 5 bases, leaving 11 bases not matched to a gene. This CDR3 contains 16 residues. Germline assignment: CDR1 GTSNPN and CDR2 SVGIG (reference sequence). The DNA of the CDR3 is TGTGCCTGGAGCTGGGAGAGCGGGAGGGCCAAAGATACGCAGTATTTT. The encoded protein is CAWSWESGRAKDTQYF.

V gene TRBV19 combines with J gene TRBJ2-3; TRBD2 matches 10 bases. CDR1 and CDR2 from the germline V gene are LNHDA and SQIVND (reference sequence). The CDR3 sequence is 15 residues long. V trimming: 6 bases; J trimming: 4 bases; junction bases outside the gene matches: 7. The CDR3 region is CASRVAGGSADTQYF. The CDR3 DNA reads TGTGCCAGTAGGGTAGCGGGGGGATCCGCAGATACGCAGTATTTT.

The gene calls are TRBV6-6 and TRBJ2-7, with a possible D match to TRBD2 (6 bases). Germline V lookup: CDR1 MNHNY, CDR2 SVGAGI (reference sequence). The CDR3 length is 13 residues. Trimming stripped 5 bases from V and 3 bases from J, with 11 bases between. This chain's CDR3 is CASSAGSGYEQYF. The CDR3 bases are TGTGCCAGCAGTGCGGGATCTGGCTACGAGCAGTACTTC.

The gene calls are TRBV5-5 and TRBJ2-5, with 10 bases lining up with TRBD2. The germline CDR1 and CDR2 sequences are SGHKS and YYEKEE (reference sequence). The CDR3 runs 14 residues. The V segment lost 3 bases and the J segment 2 bases; nucleotides outside the gene matches: 1. In DNA, the CDR3 is TGTGCCAGCAGCTCGACTAGCGGGCAAGAGACCCAGTACTTC. It encodes CASSSTSGQETQYF.

DNA of the CDR3: TGTGCCAGCAGCGTACTAGGGACTAGCTCCTCCGGGGAGCTGTTTTTT. This encodes CASSVLGTSSSGELFF. V and J are TRBV9 and TRBJ2-2; 9 positions match TRBD2. V was clipped by 1 base and J by 6 bases; unmatched bases: 7. The CDR3 has 16 amino acids. CDR1 and CDR2 (germline): SGDLS, YYNGEE.